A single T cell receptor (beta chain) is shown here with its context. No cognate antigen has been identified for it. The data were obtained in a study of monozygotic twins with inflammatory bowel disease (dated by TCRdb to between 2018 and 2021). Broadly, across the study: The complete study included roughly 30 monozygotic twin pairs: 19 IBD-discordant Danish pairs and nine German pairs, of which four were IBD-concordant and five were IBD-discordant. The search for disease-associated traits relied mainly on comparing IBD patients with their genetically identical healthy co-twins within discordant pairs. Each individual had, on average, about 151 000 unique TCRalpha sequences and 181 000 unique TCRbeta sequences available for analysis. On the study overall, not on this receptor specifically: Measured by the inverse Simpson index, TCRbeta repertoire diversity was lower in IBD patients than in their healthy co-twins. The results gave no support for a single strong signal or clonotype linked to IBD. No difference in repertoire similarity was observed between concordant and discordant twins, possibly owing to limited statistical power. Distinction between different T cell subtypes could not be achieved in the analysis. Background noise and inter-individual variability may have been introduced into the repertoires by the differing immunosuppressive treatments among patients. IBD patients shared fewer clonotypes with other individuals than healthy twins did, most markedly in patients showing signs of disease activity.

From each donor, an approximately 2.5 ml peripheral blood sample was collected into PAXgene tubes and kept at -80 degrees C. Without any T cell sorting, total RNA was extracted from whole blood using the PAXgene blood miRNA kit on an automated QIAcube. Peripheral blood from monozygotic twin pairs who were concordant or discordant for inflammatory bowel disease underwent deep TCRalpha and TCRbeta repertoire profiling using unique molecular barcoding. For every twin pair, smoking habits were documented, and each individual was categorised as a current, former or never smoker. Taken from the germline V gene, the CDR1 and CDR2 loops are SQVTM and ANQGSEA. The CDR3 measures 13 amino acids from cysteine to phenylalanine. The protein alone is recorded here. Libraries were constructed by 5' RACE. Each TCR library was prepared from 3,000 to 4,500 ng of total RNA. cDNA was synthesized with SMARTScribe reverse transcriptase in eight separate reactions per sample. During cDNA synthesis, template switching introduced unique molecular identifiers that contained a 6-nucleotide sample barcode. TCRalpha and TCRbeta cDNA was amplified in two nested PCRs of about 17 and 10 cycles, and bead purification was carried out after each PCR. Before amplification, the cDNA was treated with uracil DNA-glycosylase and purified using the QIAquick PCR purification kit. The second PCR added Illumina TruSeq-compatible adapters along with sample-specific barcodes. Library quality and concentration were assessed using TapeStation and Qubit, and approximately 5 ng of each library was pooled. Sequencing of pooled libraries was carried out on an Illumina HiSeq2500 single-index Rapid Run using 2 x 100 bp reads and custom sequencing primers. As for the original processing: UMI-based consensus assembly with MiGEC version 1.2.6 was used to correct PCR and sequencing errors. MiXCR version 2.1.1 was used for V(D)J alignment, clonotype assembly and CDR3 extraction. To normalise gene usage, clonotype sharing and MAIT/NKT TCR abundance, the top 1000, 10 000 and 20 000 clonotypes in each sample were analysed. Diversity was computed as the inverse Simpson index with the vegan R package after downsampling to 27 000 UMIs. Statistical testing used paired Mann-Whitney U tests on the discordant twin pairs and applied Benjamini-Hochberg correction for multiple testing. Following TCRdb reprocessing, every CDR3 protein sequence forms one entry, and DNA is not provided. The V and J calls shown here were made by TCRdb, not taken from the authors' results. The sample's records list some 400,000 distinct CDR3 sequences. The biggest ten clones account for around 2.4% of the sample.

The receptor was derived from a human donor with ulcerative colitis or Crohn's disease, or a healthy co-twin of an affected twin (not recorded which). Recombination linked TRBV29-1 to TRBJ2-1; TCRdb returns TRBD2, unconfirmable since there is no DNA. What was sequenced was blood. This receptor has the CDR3 CSFGLALGNEQFF.